What follows describes a single T cell receptor (beta chain). Its antigen is currently unknown. With 60 Vbeta and 13 Jbeta primers, the PCR was carried out. The data were produced by immunoSEQ multiplex PCR, yet TCRdb's version contains in-frame clones alone and is incomplete. The sample lists over 80,000 clones; 55% to 85% were seen once. These data originate in a study of cytomegalovirus exposure and HLA in healthy donors. Turning to the study itself: In an early release, HLA-typed donors contributed tens of millions of unique TCR sequences. When roughly 420 donors were genotyped, roughly four fifths of them were found to fall in the Caucasian-associated ancestry cluster. Study conclusions and caveats: DRB1 showed the most TCR associations and HLA-C the fewest in a later analysis, as rates varied by HLA locus. In a later analysis, TCR beta V- and J-gene trimming was associated with a missense DCLRE1C variant.

V lost 6 bases and J 2 bases, leaving 19 bases between the germline ends. Germline CDR1 MGHDK, CDR2 SYGVNS. CDR3 length: 17 residues. Sequencing used PBMCs. This sequence originates from a woman younger than 35 in good health and CMV-seropositive. This chain links TRBV25-1 with TRBJ2-2; D is possibly TRBD1 (6 bases). For the CDR3, the DNA is TGTGCCAGCAGCCCTTCTGAGGGGACAACAAACACCGGGGAGCTGTTTTTT. Encoded protein: CASSPSEGTTNTGELFF.